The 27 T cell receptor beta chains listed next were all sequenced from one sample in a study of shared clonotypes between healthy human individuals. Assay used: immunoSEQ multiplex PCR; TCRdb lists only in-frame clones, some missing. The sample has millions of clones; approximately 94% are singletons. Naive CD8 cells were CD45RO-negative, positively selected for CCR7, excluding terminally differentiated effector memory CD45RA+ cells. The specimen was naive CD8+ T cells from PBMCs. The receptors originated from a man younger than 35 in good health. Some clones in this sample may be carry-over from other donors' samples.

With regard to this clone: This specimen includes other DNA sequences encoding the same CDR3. The DNA for the CDR3 is TGTGCCAGCAGTTACAGCGGGGATGGCTACACCTTC. Translated: CASSYSGDGYTF. The chain employs TRBV6-5 and TRBJ1-2, with D unresolved. The length of the CDR3 is 12 residues. CDR1 is MNHEY and CDR2 is SVGAGI in the germline V gene. The V end was cut by 2 bases, the J end by 6 bases, with 7 bases between.

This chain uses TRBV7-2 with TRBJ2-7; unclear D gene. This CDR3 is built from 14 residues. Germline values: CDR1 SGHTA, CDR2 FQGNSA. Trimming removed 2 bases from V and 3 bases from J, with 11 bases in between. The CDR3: CASSLTNSHYEQYF. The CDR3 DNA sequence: TGTGCCAGCAGCTTAACGAACAGTCACTACGAGCAGTACTTC.

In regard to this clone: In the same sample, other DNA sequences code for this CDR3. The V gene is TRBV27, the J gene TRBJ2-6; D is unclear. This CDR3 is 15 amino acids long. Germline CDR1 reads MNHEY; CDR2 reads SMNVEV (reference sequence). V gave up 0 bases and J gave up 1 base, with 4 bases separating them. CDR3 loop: CASSLSPSGANVLTF. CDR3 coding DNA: TGTGCCAGCAGTTTATCGCCATCTGGGGCCAACGTCCTGACTTTC. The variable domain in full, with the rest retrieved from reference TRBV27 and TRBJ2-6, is EAQVTQNPRYLITVTGKKLTVTCSQNMNHEYMSWYRQDPGLGLRQIYYSMNVEVTDKGDVPEGYKVSRKEKRNFPLILESPSPNQTSLYFCASSLSPSGANVLTFGAGSRLTVL.

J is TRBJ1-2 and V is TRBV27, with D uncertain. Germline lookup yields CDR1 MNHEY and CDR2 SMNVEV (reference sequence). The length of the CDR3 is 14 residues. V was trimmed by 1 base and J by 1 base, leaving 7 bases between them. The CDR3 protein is CASSLYPVNYGYTF. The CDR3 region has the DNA TGTGCCAGCAGTTTATACCCAGTTAACTATGGCTACACCTTC.

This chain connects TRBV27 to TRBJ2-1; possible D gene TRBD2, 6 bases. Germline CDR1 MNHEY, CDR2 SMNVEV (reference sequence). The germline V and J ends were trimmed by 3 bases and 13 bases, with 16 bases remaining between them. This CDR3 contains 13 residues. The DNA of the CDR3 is TGTGCCAGCAGTTTTTGGGGACTCTCCGCTCAGTTCTTC. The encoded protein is CASSFWGLSAQFF.

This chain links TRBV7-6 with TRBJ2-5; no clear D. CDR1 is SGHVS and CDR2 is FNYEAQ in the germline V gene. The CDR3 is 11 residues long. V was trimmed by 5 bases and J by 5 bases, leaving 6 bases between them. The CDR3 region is CASSPAETQYF. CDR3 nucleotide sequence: TGTGCCAGCAGCCCCGCGGAGACCCAGTACTTC. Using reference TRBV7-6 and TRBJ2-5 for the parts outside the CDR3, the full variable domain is GAGVSQSPRYKVTKRGQDVALRCDPISGHVSLYWYRQALGQGPEFLTYFNYEAQQDKSGLPNDRFSAERPEGSISTLTIQRTEQRDSAMYRCASSPAETQYFGPGTRLLVL.

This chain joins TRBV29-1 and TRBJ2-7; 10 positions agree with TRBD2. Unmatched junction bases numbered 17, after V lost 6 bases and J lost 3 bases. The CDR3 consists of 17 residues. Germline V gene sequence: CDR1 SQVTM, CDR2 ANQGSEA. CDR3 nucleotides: TGCAGCGTCGCGGTGCTAGCGGGAGCGAAGCCCCTCTACGAGCAGTACTTC. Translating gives CSVAVLAGAKPLYEQYF.

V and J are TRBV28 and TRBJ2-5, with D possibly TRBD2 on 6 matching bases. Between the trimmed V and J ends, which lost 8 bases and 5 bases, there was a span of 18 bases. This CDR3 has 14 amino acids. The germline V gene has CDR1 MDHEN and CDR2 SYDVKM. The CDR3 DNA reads TGTGCCAGCGCAGAGGGAGGTTGGAGGGAGACCCAGTACTTC. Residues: CASAEGGWRETQYF.

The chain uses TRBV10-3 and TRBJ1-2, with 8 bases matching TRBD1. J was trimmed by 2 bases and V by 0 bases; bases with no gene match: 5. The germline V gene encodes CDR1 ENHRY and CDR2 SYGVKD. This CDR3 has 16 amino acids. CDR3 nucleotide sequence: TGTGCCATCAGTGAGTCTCCGGGACAGGCGAACTATGGCTACACCTTC. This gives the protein CAISESPGQANYGYTF.

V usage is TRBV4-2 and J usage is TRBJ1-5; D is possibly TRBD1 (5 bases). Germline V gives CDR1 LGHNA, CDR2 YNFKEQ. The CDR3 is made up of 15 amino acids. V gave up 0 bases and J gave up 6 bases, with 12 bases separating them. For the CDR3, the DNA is TGTGCCAGCAGCCAAGAAATGACAGTAAGTCAGCCCCAGCATTTT. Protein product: CASSQEMTVSQPQHF.

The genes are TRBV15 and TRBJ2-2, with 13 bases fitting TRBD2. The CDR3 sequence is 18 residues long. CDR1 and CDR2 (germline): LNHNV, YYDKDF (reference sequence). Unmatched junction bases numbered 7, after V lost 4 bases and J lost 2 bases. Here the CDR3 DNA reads TGTGCCACCAGCACAGGACTAGCGGGAGAAAAAAACACCGGGGAGCTGTTTTTT. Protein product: CATSTGLAGEKNTGELFF.

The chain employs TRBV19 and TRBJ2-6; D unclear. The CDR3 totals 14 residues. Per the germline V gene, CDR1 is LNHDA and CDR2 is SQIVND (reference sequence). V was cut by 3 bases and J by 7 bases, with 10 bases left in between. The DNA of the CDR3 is TGTGCCAGTAGTATTGATTCCGAAGCCAACGTCCTGACTTTC. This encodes CASSIDSEANVLTF.

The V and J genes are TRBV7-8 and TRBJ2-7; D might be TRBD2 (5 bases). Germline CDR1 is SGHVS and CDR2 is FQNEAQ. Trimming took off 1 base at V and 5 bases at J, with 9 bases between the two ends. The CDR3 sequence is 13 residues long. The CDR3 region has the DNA TGTGCCAGCAGCTTAGATCGGGATCACGAGCAGTACTTC. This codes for CASSLDRDHEQYF. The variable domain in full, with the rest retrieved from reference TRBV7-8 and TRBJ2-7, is GAGVSQSPRYKVAKRGQDVALRCDPISGHVSLFWYQQALGQGPEFLTYFQNEAQLDKSGLPSDRFFAERPEGSVSTLKIQRTQQEDSAVYLCASSLDRDHEQYFGPGTRLTVT.

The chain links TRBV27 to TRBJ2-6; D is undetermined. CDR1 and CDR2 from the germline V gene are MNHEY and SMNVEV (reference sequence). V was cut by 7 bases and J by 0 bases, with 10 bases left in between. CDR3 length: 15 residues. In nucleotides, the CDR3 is TGTGCCAGCAAAACTGGGTACTCTGGGGCCAACGTCCTGACTTTC. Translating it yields CASKTGYSGANVLTF.

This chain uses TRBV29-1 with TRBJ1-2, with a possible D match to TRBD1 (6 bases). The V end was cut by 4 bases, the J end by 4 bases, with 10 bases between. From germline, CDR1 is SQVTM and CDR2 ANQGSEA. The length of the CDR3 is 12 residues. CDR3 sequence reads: CSVGRGVYGYTF. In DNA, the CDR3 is TGCAGCGTTGGCAGGGGCGTCTATGGCTACACCTTC. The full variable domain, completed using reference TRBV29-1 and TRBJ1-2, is SAVISQKPSRDICQRGTSLTIQCQVDSQVTMMFWYRQQPGQSLTLIATANQGSEATYESGFVIDKFPISRPNLTFSTLTVSNMSPEDSSIYLCSVGRGVYGYTFGSGTRLTVV.

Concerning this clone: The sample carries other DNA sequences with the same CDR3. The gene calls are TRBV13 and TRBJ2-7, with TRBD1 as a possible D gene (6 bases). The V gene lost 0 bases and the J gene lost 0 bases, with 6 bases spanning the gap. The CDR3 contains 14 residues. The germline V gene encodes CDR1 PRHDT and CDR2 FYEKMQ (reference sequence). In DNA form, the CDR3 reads TGTGCCAGCAGCTTAGGCAGGGGCTCCTACGAGCAGTACTTC. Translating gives CASSLGRGSYEQYF.

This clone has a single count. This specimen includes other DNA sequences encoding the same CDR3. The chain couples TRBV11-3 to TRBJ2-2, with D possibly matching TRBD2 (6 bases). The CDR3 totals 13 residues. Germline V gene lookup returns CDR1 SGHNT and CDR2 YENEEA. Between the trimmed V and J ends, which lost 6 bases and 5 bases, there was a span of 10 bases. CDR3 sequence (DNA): TGTGCCAGCAGTTCCCGGGGGACCGGGGAGCTGTTTTTT. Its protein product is CASSSRGTGELFF.

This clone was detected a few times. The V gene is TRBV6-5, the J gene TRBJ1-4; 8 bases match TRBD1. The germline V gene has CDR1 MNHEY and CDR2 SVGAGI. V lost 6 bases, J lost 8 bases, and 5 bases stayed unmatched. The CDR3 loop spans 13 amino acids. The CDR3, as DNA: TGTGCCAGCAGCCGCGACAGGGGAGAAAAACTGTTTTTT. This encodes CASSRDRGEKLFF.

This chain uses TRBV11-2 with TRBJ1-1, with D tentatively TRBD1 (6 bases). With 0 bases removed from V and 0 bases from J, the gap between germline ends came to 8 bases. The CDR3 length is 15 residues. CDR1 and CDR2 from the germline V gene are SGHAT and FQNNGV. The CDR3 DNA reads TGTGCCAGCAGCTTAGATCGGACAGTGAACACTGAAGCTTTCTTT. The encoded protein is CASSLDRTVNTEAFF.

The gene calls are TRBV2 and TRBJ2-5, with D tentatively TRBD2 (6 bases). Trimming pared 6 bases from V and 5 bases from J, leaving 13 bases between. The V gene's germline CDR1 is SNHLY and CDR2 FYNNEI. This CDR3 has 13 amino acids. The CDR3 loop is CASRSGLGETQYF. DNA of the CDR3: TGTGCCAGCAGATCGGGACTTGGGGAGACCCAGTACTTC.

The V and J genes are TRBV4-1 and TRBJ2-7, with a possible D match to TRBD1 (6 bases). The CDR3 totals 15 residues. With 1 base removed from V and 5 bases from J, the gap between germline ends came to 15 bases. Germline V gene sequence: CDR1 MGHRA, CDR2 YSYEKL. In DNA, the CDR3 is TGCGCCAGCAGCCAAGTGAGGGGGATGAGCAACGAGCAGTACTTC. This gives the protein CASSQVRGMSNEQYF.

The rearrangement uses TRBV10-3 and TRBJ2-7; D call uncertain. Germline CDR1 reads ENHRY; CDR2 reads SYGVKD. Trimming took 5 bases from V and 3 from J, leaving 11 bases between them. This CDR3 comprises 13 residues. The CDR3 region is CAISIEANYEQYF. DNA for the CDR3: TGTGCCATCAGTATTGAGGCCAACTACGAGCAGTACTTC.

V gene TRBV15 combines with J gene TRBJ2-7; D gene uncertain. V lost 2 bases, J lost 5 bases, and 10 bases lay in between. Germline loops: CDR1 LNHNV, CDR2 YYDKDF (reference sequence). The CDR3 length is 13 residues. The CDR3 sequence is CATSRSIGDEQYF. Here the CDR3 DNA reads TGTGCCACCAGCAGATCCATAGGCGACGAGCAGTACTTC.

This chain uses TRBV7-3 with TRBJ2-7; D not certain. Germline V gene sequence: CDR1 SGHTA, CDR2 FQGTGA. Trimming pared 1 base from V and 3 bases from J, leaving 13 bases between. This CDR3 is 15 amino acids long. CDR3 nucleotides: TGTGCCAGCAGCTTAAGTCGTGCCAGCCACTACGAGCAGTACTTC. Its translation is CASSLSRASHYEQYF.

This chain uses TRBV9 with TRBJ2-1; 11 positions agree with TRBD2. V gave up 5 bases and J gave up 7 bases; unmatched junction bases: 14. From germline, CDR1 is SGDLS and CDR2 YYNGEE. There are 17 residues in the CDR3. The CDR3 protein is CASSHQGTSGSLNEQFF. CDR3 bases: TGTGCCAGCAGTCATCAGGGAACTAGCGGGAGTTTGAATGAGCAGTTCTTC.

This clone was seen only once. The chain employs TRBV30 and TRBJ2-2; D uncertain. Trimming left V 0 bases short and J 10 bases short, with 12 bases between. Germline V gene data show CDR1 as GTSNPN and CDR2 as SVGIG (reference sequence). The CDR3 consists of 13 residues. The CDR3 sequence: CAWSVRTSVELFF. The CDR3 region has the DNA TGTGCCTGGAGTGTAAGGACGTCCGTGGAGCTGTTTTTT.

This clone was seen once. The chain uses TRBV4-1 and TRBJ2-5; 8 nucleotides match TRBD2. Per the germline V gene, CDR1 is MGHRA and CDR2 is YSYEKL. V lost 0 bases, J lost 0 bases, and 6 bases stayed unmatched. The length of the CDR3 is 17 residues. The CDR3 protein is CASSQDFGRANQETQYF. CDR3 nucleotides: TGCGCCAGCAGCCAAGATTTCGGGAGGGCCAACCAAGAGACCCAGTACTTC.